This T cell receptor (beta chain) originates from a study of regulatory T cells in long-lasting Graves disease. Study conclusions and caveats: Persistent Graves' patients had lower TCR diversity than newly diagnosed ones. Favored usage of TRBV28, TRBJ1-2 and TRBJ2-5 was recorded in persistent disease.

For TCR beta, libraries came from iRepertoire HTBI primers and Arm-PCR of CDR3 regions. TCRdb reanalysed the multiplex PCR reads using MiXCR and keeps one entry per CDR3 protein. The table has 250,000 to 300,000 distinct CDR3 sequences, around 18% seen once. Comment on this clonotype: Antigen specificity is unknown.

J gave up 3 bases and V 3 bases, and 4 bases lay outside the gene matches. The CDR3 contains 16 residues. In germline, CDR1 is MDHEN, CDR2 SYDVKM. The time point denotes: newly diagnosed GD, antithyroid drugs for less than 3 months. The TCR library was made from RNA that had been extracted from PBMCs in TRIzol. The same data also contributed to another study, on T cells in Graves' hyperthyroidism and ophthalmopathy.

The chain joins TRBV28 to TRBJ2-3, with TRBD2 matching over 12 bases. The material sequenced was peripheral blood mononuclear cells (PBMCs), taken at new diagnosis, from a patient treated with antithyroid drugs. This receptor was identified in a woman aged 25-40 years with Graves disease. CDR3 DNA sequence: TGTGCCAGCAGTTTCCTAGCGGGAGGGGGAACAGATACGCAGTATTTT. Encoded protein: CASSFLAGGGTDTQYF. The entire variable domain, with the rest obtained from reference TRBV28 and TRBJ2-3, is as follows: DVKVTQSSRYLVKRTGEKVFLECVQDMDHENMFWYRQDPGLGLRLIYFSYDVKMKEKGDIPEGYSVSREKKERFSLILESASTNQTSMYLCASSFLAGGGTDTQYFGPGTRLTVL.